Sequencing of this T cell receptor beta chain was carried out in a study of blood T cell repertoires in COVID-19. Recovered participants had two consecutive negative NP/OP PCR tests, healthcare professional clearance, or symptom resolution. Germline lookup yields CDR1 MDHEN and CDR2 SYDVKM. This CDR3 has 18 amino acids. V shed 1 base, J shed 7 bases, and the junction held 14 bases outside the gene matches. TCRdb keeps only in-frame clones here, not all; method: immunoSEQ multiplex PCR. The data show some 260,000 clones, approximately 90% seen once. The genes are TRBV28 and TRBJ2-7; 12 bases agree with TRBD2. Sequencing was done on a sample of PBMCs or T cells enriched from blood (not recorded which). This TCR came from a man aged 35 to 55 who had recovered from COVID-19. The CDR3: CASSLLTILAGGPGEQYF. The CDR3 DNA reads TGTGCCAGCAGTTTATTAACCATTCTAGCGGGAGGGCCGGGGGAGCAGTACTTC.